The source of this TCR beta chain is a study of CD8 T cells in ankylosing spondylitis. MiXCR, run by TCRdb on the 5' RACE reads, gives a single entry per CDR3 protein. The top ten clones hold around a third of a sample with about 250,000 distinct CDR3 sequences, 18% of them seen once. V lost 0 bases and J lost 3; bases outside the gene matches: 8. This CDR3 is built from 16 residues. The gene calls are TRBV12-3 or TRBV12-4 and TRBJ2-7; 7 nucleotides align to TRBD2. The receptor was derived from a male donor with ankylosing spondylitis or in good health (not recorded which). The sample was blood, either unsorted or a sorted T cell fraction (not recorded which). The CDR3 loop reads CASSLAGGRTRYEQYF. CDR3 in DNA: TGTGCCAGCAGTTTAGCGGGCGGGAGAACCCGCTACGAGCAGTACTTC.